The clone carrying this T cell receptor (beta chain) was seen only a few times. This entry is derived from a study of blood T cell repertoires in COVID-19. Background on the study: From the United States, Italy and Spain came samples of acute and convalescent COVID-19. The analysed material was cDNA or gDNA that came from T cells, B-cell-depleted T cells, or PBMCs.

In the original workflow: Estimates of nucleated cell counts were drawn from the amplification of reference gene primers. Clones were read by immunoSEQ multiplex PCR, and TCRdb kept only the in-frame ones, dropping some. The V and J calls and the clone size are those of that table, but D and trimming were determined from the DNA. The data show some 150,000 clones, 76% seen once. This CDR3 has 14 residues. Per the germline V gene, CDR1 is SGHRS and CDR2 is YFSETQ. V lost 2 bases to trimming and J lost 5 bases, with 13 bases between them. The receptor's source is a woman over 75 with active or convalescent COVID-19. The rearrangement links TRBV5-1 to TRBJ1-1, with D possibly being TRBD1 (5 bases). The source material was peripheral blood. The CDR3 DNA follows: TGCGCCAGCAGCTTCGGCAGGGTAGGGACTGAAGCTTTCTTT. This codes for CASSFGRVGTEAFF.